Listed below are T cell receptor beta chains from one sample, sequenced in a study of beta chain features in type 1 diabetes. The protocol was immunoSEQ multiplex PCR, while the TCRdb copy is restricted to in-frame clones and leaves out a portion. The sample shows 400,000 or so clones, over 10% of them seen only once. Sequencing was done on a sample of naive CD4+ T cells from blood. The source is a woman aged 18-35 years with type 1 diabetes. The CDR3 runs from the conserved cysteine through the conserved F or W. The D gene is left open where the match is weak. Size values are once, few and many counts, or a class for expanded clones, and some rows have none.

TGCAGCGCTATGACAGGGAGTACCCACACCGGGGAGCTGTTTTTT	CSAMTGSTHTGELFF	TRBD1	TRBJ2-2	TRBV29-1	.	15
TGTGCCACCCAGGGGAGTTCTGGGGCCAACGTCCTGACTTTC	CATQGSSGANVLTF	.	TRBJ2-6	TRBV2	few	14
TGTGCCAGCAGCCGTACAACACAAGAGACCCAGTACTTC	CASSRTTQETQYF	.	TRBJ2-5	TRBV6-5	few	13
TGTGCCAGCAGGGCGGGCGGGGTTACCTACAATGAGCAGTTCTTC	CASRAGGVTYNEQFF	.	TRBJ2-1	TRBV7-2	.	15
TGTGCCACCTCACTAGCGGGATTTGAGCAGTTCTTC	CATSLAGFEQFF	TRBD2	TRBJ2-1	TRBV28	.	12
TGTGCCAGCAGGCTAGACAGGGGAGAGACCCAGTACTTC	CASRLDRGETQYF	TRBD1	TRBJ2-5	TRBV27	few	13
TGTGCCAGCGTGTTCAGGGGTATCTCTGGGGCCAACGTCCTGACTTTC	CASVFRGISGANVLTF	.	TRBJ2-6	TRBV21-1	few	16
TGTGCCAGCAGCCCGGGTACCTACAATGAGCAGTTCTTC	CASSPGTYNEQFF	.	TRBJ2-1	TRBV7-9	few	13
TGTGCCATCAGTGGCCCCGGAGAAGGGAACACTGAAGCTTTCTTT	CAISGPGEGNTEAFF	.	TRBJ1-1	TRBV10-3	few	15
TGTGCCAGCAGCACCTCAGCGGTTCAAGAGACCCAGTACTTC	CASSTSAVQETQYF	.	TRBJ2-5	TRBV9	.	14
TGTGCCAGCAGCCCAGGACTAGCGGGTTTAAATGAGCAGTTCTTC	CASSPGLAGLNEQFF	TRBD2	TRBJ2-1	TRBV7-9	few	15
TGTGCCAGCAGCTCGGTTCCGGGGGATACGCAGTATTTT	CASSSVPGDTQYF	.	TRBJ2-3	TRBV7-9	few	13
TGTGCCAGCAGCTTCGGTAGGGGGAGCAATCAGCCCCAGCATTTT	CASSFGRGSNQPQHF	.	TRBJ1-5	TRBV7-2	few	15
TGTGCCAGCAGCTTAGCGCCTAGAGAACTTAGCAATCAGCCCCAGCATTTT	CASSLAPRELSNQPQHF	.	TRBJ1-5	TRBV7-6	.	17
TGTGCCAGCAGCTCTTTGGGACAGGCTTTTGGCTACACCTTC	CASSSLGQAFGYTF	TRBD1	TRBJ1-2	TRBV11-3	.	14
TGTGCCAGCAGTCACAGTAATGAAAAACTGTTTTTT	CASSHSNEKLFF	.	TRBJ1-4	TRBV6-5	.	12
TGTGCCAGCAGTGAACAAAGCACAGATACGCAGTATTTT	CASSEQSTDTQYF	.	TRBJ2-3	TRBV25-1	.	13
.	CASSSSDRVFGYTF	.	TRBJ1-2	TRBV27	.	14
TGTGCCAGCAGCGTAGCAGGGATTCCCTACGAGCAGTACTTC	CASSVAGIPYEQYF	.	TRBJ2-7	TRBV9	few	14
TGTGCCAGCTCACCCCCAGAGGGCGGCTACACCTTC	CASSPPEGGYTF	.	TRBJ1-2	TRBV18	few	12
TGTGCCAGCTCACCAGGAGGGAACGCTAACTATGGCTACACCTTC	CASSPGGNANYGYTF	.	TRBJ1-2	TRBV18	.	15
TGTGCCAGCAGTCCCCTTGGGACAGGGGATTATCAGCCCCAGCATTTT	CASSPLGTGDYQPQHF	TRBD1	TRBJ1-5	TRBV28	.	16
TGCGCCAGCAGGGACAGGGGACACACAGATACGCAGTATTTT	CASRDRGHTDTQYF	TRBD1	TRBJ2-3	TRBV5-1	.	14
TGTGCCAGCAGCAATAGCGGGGGCTACGAGCAGTACTTC	CASSNSGGYEQYF	TRBD2	TRBJ2-7	TRBV5-6	.	13
TGTGCCAGCAGCCCCCCCGCTAGCGGGGTCTACAATGAGCAGTTCTTC	CASSPPASGVYNEQFF	TRBD2	TRBJ2-1	TRBV7-9	.	16
TGTGCCAGCAGCCAGATTCAGGGAGGCGAGCAGTACTTC	CASSQIQGGEQYF	.	TRBJ2-7	TRBV2	once	13
TGTGCCAGCAGCACAGGGACTAGCGTTAACGAGCAGTACTTC	CASSTGTSVNEQYF	TRBD2	TRBJ2-7	TRBV5-4	.	14
TGTGCCAGCAGCTTGGAGGGGCTGGGAACGGGCTACACCTTC	CASSLEGLGTGYTF	.	TRBJ1-2	TRBV7-3	.	14
TGCGCCAGCAGTCAATCGCCAGGCGCCCGCTCTGGAAACACCATATATTTT	CASSQSPGARSGNTIYF	.	TRBJ1-3	TRBV23-1	.	17
TGTGCCAGCAGCTGGGGCAGTGGTACCGGGGAGCTGTTTTTT	CASSWGSGTGELFF	.	TRBJ2-2	TRBV9	few	14
TGTGCCAGCAGTTTGTCGGAGAGGGACTACGAGCAGTACTTC	CASSLSERDYEQYF	.	TRBJ2-7	TRBV27	few	14
TGTGCCAGCAGCTTGCAGCTAGCGGGGGCCCACACAGATACGCAGTATTTT	CASSLQLAGAHTDTQYF	TRBD2	TRBJ2-3	TRBV5-4	few	17
TGCGCCAGCAGCTTGGCCGACTACACTGGGGCCAACGTCCTGACTTTC	CASSLADYTGANVLTF	.	TRBJ2-6	TRBV5-1	.	16
TGTGCCACCAGCAGACGCAGGGAAGAGCAGTTCTTC	CATSRRREEQFF	.	TRBJ2-1	TRBV15	.	12
TGTGCCACCACCCCCGGGACTAGCGGAAATACGCAGTATTTT	CATTPGTSGNTQYF	TRBD2	TRBJ2-3	TRBV28	few	14
TGTGCCTGGAGTGGGGCTGGCACTGAAGCTTTCTTT	CAWSGAGTEAFF	.	TRBJ1-1	TRBV30	few	12